These 6 T cell receptor beta chains were all obtained from the same sample, sequenced in a study of cytomegalovirus exposure and HLA in healthy donors. It was with 60 Vbeta and 13 Jbeta primers that the PCR ran. Generated by immunoSEQ multiplex PCR, the TCRdb table keeps only in-frame clones and is missing some. The sample gives more than 100,000 clones, approximately 87% of which show up once; 1.5% is in the top ten. Sequencing was carried out using PBMCs. The receptors originated from a man aged 40-55 years in good health and CMV-seronegative.

The sample holds a few counts of this clone. The V call is TRBV18, the J call TRBJ1-2; D is ambiguous. The CDR3 sequence is 13 residues long. Germline V gives CDR1 KGHSH, CDR2 LQKENI. Trimming removed 5 bases from V and 2 bases from J, with 9 bases in between. CDR3 nucleotides: TGTGCCAGCTCATCCGGGAAAAACTATGGCTACACCTTC. This sequence encodes CASSSGKNYGYTF.

The chain uses TRBV29-1 and TRBJ1-2; possibly TRBD1 for D (5 bases). V lost 3 bases to trimming and J lost 4 bases, with 15 bases between them. The CDR3 totals 14 residues. Germline V lookup: CDR1 SQVTM, CDR2 ANQGSEA. The DNA of the CDR3 is TGCAGCGTTGAGGGAATTCAGGGTACCTATGGCTACACCTTC. As protein: CSVEGIQGTYGYTF.

The chain employs TRBV9 and TRBJ1-1; D uncertain. The germline V and J ends were trimmed by 0 bases and 3 bases, with 6 bases remaining between them. The CDR3 is 13 amino acids. CDR1 is SGDLS, CDR2 YYNGEE, per germline. Written as DNA, the CDR3 is TGTGCCAGCAGCGTAGAACAGTACACTGAAGCTTTCTTT. Protein sequence: CASSVEQYTEAFF. The full variable domain, with the rest looked up from reference TRBV9 and TRBJ1-1, is DSGVTQTPKHLITATGQRVTLRCSPRSGDLSVYWYQQSLDQGLQFLIQYYNGEERAKGNILERFSAQQFPDLHSELNLSSLELGDSALYFCASSVEQYTEAFFGQGTRLTVV.

A single count supports this clone. The chain carries TRBV9 and TRBJ2-3; 14 bases map to TRBD2. The germline gives CDR1 SGDLS, CDR2 YYNGEE. Trimming at V came to 0 bases and at J to 6 bases, leaving 9 bases not matched to a gene. The length of the CDR3 is 18 residues. CDR3 region: CASSVGWGTSGSVDTQYF. The CDR3 DNA reads as TGTGCCAGCAGCGTAGGGTGGGGGACTAGCGGGAGCGTGGATACGCAGTATTTT.

This chain connects TRBV11-2 to TRBJ2-1; TRBD2 matches 12 bases. The CDR3 runs to 15 residues. Losses at the gene ends were 5 bases for V and 8 bases for J; bases not matched to a gene: 7. Looked up from germline, CDR1 is SGHAT and CDR2 is FQNNGV. The CDR3 DNA reads as TGTGCCAGCAGCGATGGACTAGCGGGACCGGATGAGCAGTTCTTC. It yields the protein CASSDGLAGPDEQFF.

This chain joins TRBV5-4 and TRBJ2-3; D gene unclear. Trimming took 0 bases from V and 6 from J, leaving 11 bases between them. The CDR3 is 14 amino acids. Germline CDR1 SGHNT, CDR2 YYREEE (reference sequence). CDR3 in amino acids: CASSLAGVVDTQYF. Written as DNA, the CDR3 is TGTGCCAGCAGCTTGGCTGGAGTTGTCGATACGCAGTATTTT.